This T cell receptor (beta chain) was sequenced in a study of blood T cells in healthy people across ages. For the second PCR, which ran for 7 to 11 cycles, a sample-barcoded 5' primer and a J-beta primer mix were used. In TCRdb, the 5' RACE reads were re-called with MiXCR into one record per CDR3 protein. Of 850,000 to 950,000 distinct CDR3 sequences in the sample, 29% were seen once. CDR1 and CDR2 (germline): SGHTA, FQGNSA. V lost 1 base to trimming and J lost 1 base, with 4 bases between them. CDR3 length: 13 residues. Many counts were recorded for this clonotype. The sequencing sample was made of blood. V and J are TRBV7-2 and TRBJ1-2, with unresolved D. This receptor was identified in a woman of 80 years or more in good health. CDR3 nucleotides: TGTGCCAGCAGCTTAGTCTATAACTATGGCTACACCTTC. It yields the protein CASSLVYNYGYTF.